What follows are 19 T cell receptor beta chains derived from one specimen sequenced in a study of T cell responses to AZD1222 COVID-19 vaccine. TCRdb's table, derived via immunoSEQ multiplex PCR, lists solely in-frame clones and lacks some. Of 150,000 to 200,000 clones in the sample, approximately 94% are singletons; the top ten hold 1.6%. The sample in question was peripheral blood, obtained 28 days after the second AZD1222 dose. All receptors derive from an adult who received the AZD1222 COVID-19 vaccine.

The chain carries TRBV18 and TRBJ2-7, with TRBD2 matching over 13 bases. Germline CDR1 and CDR2: KGHSH and LQKENI. The J segment lost 4 bases and the V segment lost 3 bases, leaving 18 bases of the junction unmatched. The CDR3 has 20 amino acids. As DNA, the CDR3 is TGTGCCAGCTCACCCGGGTTGGGACTAGCGGGGCCTCGATATTTGTACGAGCAGTACTTC. It yields the protein CASSPGLGLAGPRYLYEQYF.

The table lists this clone with a count of one. The rearrangement links TRBV4-1 to TRBJ2-5, with 14 bases that match TRBD2. CDR1 and CDR2 from the germline V gene are MGHRA and YSYEKL. The trim removed 3 bases at V and 3 bases at J, leaving 9 bases unmatched. The CDR3 consists of 18 residues. CDR3 DNA sequence: TGCGCCAGCAGCCAGGGACTAGCGGGGGTCGAACCAAAAGAGACCCAGTACTTC. It codes for CASSQGLAGVEPKETQYF.

This rearrangement joins TRBV6-5 to TRBJ2-1; a weak D match, TRBD2 (5 bases). CDR3 size: 12 residues. The germline V gene encodes CDR1 MNHEY and CDR2 SVGAGI. Deletions cut 5 bases from V and 6 bases from J, with 8 bases between. In nucleotides, the CDR3 is TGTGCCAGCAGTCGGGGAACCAATGAGCAGTTCTTC. Protein sequence: CASSRGTNEQFF.

This chain connects TRBV7-9 to TRBJ1-1; D is undetermined. In germline, CDR1 is SEHNR, CDR2 FQNEAQ (reference sequence). The germline V and J ends were trimmed by 1 base and 3 bases, with 9 bases remaining between them. CDR3 length: 14 amino acids. The CDR3 region has the DNA TGTGCCAGCAGCTTAGGAGTCGGTGACACTGAAGCTTTCTTT. Encoded protein: CASSLGVGDTEAFF.

The J gene is TRBJ1-4, the V gene TRBV27; 9 bases agree with TRBD1. Germline V gene sequence: CDR1 MNHEY, CDR2 SMNVEV (reference sequence). The CDR3 contains 15 residues. The J segment lost 8 bases and the V segment lost 6 bases, leaving 10 bases of the junction unmatched. CDR3 residues: CASRLRPGQGEKLFF. The CDR3 region has the DNA TGTGCCAGCAGACTTCGACCGGGACAGGGAGAAAAACTGTTTTTT.

The rearrangement joins TRBV24-1 to TRBJ2-1; D gene ambiguous. The germline V and J ends were trimmed by 3 bases and 3 bases, with 5 bases remaining between them. The CDR3 loop spans 13 amino acids. Germline V gene data show CDR1 as KGHDR and CDR2 as SFDVKD. In DNA form, the CDR3 reads TGTGCCACCAGTGATAGACACTACAATGAGCAGTTCTTC. Its translation: CATSDRHYNEQFF.

This clone has a single count. This chain links TRBV10-3 with TRBJ1-3, with D unresolved. The ends were cut back, 4 bases at V and 0 bases at J, with 13 bases in the middle. The CDR3 has 16 residues. Germline V CDR1 and CDR2: ENHRY, SYGVKD. As DNA, the CDR3 is TGTGCCATCAGTGTGGGCCCAACCAGCTCTGGAAACACCATATATTTT. It encodes CAISVGPTSSGNTIYF.

The V gene is TRBV7-2, the J gene TRBJ1-2; D gene uncertain. Germline CDR1 reads SGHTA; CDR2 reads FQGNSA. Trimming removed 1 base from V and 7 bases from J, with 7 bases in between. CDR3 length: 12 residues. In nucleotides, the CDR3 is TGTGCCAGCAGCTTAGGGAGGGCTGGCTACACCTTC. This sequence encodes CASSLGRAGYTF. The complete variable domain, with remaining parts taken from reference TRBV7-2 and TRBJ1-2, reads GAGVSQSPSNKVTEKGKDVELRCDPISGHTALYWYRQSLGQGLEFLIYFQGNSAPDKSGLPSDRFSAERTGGSVSTLTIQRTQQEDSAVYLCASSLGRAGYTFGSGTRLTVV.

The chain has TRBV12-5 and TRBJ2-1; 7 nucleotides match TRBD1. With 0 bases clipped from V and 9 bases from J, the junction kept 8 bases outside the gene matches. Germline V CDR1 and CDR2: LGHNT, FRNRAP. The CDR3 is 15 amino acids. The CDR3 reads CASGLVTTGAPEQFF. The CDR3 bases are TGTGCTAGTGGTTTGGTAACTACAGGGGCGCCTGAGCAGTTCTTC.

This rearrangement joins TRBV10-1 to TRBJ2-7; D unclear. The CDR3 is made up of 13 amino acids. V lost 10 bases and J 5 bases, leaving 18 bases between the germline ends. The germline CDR1 and CDR2 sequences are WNHNN and SYGVQD (reference sequence). The DNA for the CDR3 is TGCGCCACCACTCGGTGCTGCCTGGACGAGCAGTACTTC. This sequence encodes CATTRCCLDEQYF.

This clone was picked up one time. This rearrangement joins TRBV6-5 to TRBJ2-3; D may correspond to TRBD1 or TRBD2 (5 bases each). The CDR3 consists of 11 residues. Germline CDR1 is MNHEY and CDR2 is SVGAGI. Trimming pared 6 bases from V and 7 bases from J, leaving 8 bases between. In nucleotides, the CDR3 is TGTGCCAGCAGGGGGGAATATACGCAGTATTTT. This codes for CASRGEYTQYF.

This clone came up once. This chain uses TRBV27 with TRBJ2-3; no definite D call. The length of the CDR3 is 14 residues. V dropped 2 bases and J dropped 4 bases, with 10 bases sitting between them. The germline CDR1 and CDR2 sequences are MNHEY and SMNVEV (reference sequence). CDR3 in DNA: TGTGCCAGCAGTTTAAGGGTTGTTTCAGATACGCAGTATTTT. This sequence encodes CASSLRVVSDTQYF.

The V and J genes are TRBV18 and TRBJ2-3; 11 nucleotides match TRBD1. Trimming took 6 bases from V and 4 from J; bases not matched to a gene: 3. Germline values: CDR1 KGHSH, CDR2 LQKENI. The CDR3 is made up of 14 amino acids. The DNA of the CDR3 is TGTGCCAGCTCCCCGGGACAGGGGGCAGATACGCAGTATTTT. Protein product: CASSPGQGADTQYF.

The chain carries TRBV11-2 and TRBJ2-3; D unclear. Germline V CDR1 and CDR2: SGHAT, FQNNGV. The length of the CDR3 is 14 residues. Trimming stripped 0 bases from V and 6 bases from J, with 10 bases between. CDR3 bases: TGTGCCAGCAGCTTAGAGCTAACCCAGGATACGCAGTATTTT. It codes for CASSLELTQDTQYF.

The chain is built from TRBV19 and TRBJ2-1, with D hard to call. CDR3 size: 14 residues. CDR1 is LNHDA, CDR2 SQIVND, per germline (reference sequence). The V end lost 5 bases, the J end lost 0 bases, and 8 bases lay between the germline ends. The CDR3 region is CASSAASSYNEQFF. The CDR3 coding sequence is TGTGCCAGTAGTGCAGCCAGCTCCTACAATGAGCAGTTCTTC.

The chain recombines TRBV7-9 with TRBJ2-3, with TRBD1 as a possible D gene (5 bases). The CDR3 is 16 residues long. The V gene lost 2 bases and the J gene lost 4 bases, with 16 bases spanning the gap. Germline loops: CDR1 SEHNR, CDR2 FQNEAQ (reference sequence). The CDR3 nucleotides read TGTGCCAGCAGCTTAACCGGTAATAGGGGCCCAGATACGCAGTATTTT. Translation gives CASSLTGNRGPDTQYF.

This rearrangement joins TRBV28 to TRBJ2-7, with a possible D match to TRBD1 (6 bases). Deletions cut 6 bases from V and 1 base from J, with 16 bases between. The CDR3 length is 15 residues. Germline V gives CDR1 MDHEN, CDR2 SYDVKM. The CDR3 protein is CASSITGSPSYEQYF. The CDR3 nucleotides are TGTGCCAGCAGCATAACAGGGTCACCTTCCTACGAGCAGTACTTC.

The chain joins TRBV15 to TRBJ2-7, with D perhaps TRBD2 (5 bases). Germline CDR1 reads LNHNV; CDR2 reads YYDKDF (reference sequence). This CDR3 spans 16 amino acids. Trimming removed 0 bases at V and 2 bases at J, with 14 bases between. The CDR3: CATSRDLGGPTYEQYF. CDR3 DNA: TGTGCCACCAGCAGAGATCTCGGAGGACCTACCTACGAGCAGTACTTC.

The J gene is TRBJ2-2, the V gene TRBV6-5, with 7 bases that match TRBD2. The CDR3 has 14 amino acids. CDR1 and CDR2 from the germline V gene are MNHEY and SVGAGI. V was clipped by 7 bases and J by 3 bases; unmatched bases: 5. As DNA, the CDR3 is TGTGCCAGCATCAGCGGGGTCGACACCGGGGAGCTGTTTTTT. Protein product: CASISGVDTGELFF.